The rows below give T cell receptor beta chains drawn from one sample of a study of regulatory T cells in long-lasting Graves disease. TCRdb recomputed calls from the multiplex PCR reads with MiXCR, one row per CDR3 protein. Of about 400,000 distinct CDR3 sequences in the sample, roughly 15% are singletons; the top ten hold over 7.5%. The sample was also reused in another study, on T cells in Graves' hyperthyroidism and ophthalmopathy.

The starting material was peripheral blood mononuclear cells (PBMCs), obtained at new diagnosis, from a patient treated with antithyroid drugs. The receptors derive from a woman in her forties with Graves disease. Each CDR3 is given with its conserved first and last residue. The order of the fields is V gene, J gene, clone size, D gene, CDR3 protein, CDR3 DNA. D genes are given only for firm matches. Rows may omit the clone size; those that give it use once, few, many or a size class.

TRBV13	TRBJ2-3	few	TRBD2	CASRAGTSGTDTQYF	TGTGCCAGCAGGGCCGGGACTAGCGGCACAGATACGCAGTATTTT
TRBV19	TRBJ1-5	.	TRBD1	CASSGQGEGQPQHF	TGTGCCAGTAGCGGACAGGGTGAGGGTCAGCCCCAGCATTTT
TRBV20-1	TRBJ1-1	many	.	CSARDLGNTEAFF	TGCAGTGCTAGAGATCTGGGGAACACTGAAGCTTTCTTT
TRBV29-1	TRBJ2-5	many	.	CSVTRAWRAYQETQYF	TGCAGCGTTACGAGGGCCTGGAGGGCCTACCAAGAGACCCAGTACTTC
TRBV10-3	TRBJ2-5	many	.	CAIRGSREGETQYF	TGTGCCATCCGGGGCAGTCGGGAAGGGGAGACCCAGTACTTC
TRBV6-2/TRBV6-3	TRBJ2-7	many	.	CASSTDLFSYEQYF	TGTGCCAGCAGTACGGACTTATTCTCCTACGAGCAGTACTTC
TRBV20-1	TRBJ1-2	few	TRBD1	CSARDRGLPSWGYTF	TGCAGTGCTAGAGACAGGGGGCTTCCCTCTTGGGGCTACACCTTC
TRBV29-1	TRBJ2-7	few	TRBD2	CSVAGLAAFSSPYEQYF	TGCAGCGTTGCCGGACTAGCGGCCTTCTCAAGTCCCTACGAGCAGTACTTC
TRBV24-1	TRBJ2-5	many	.	CATGTSGQETQYF	TGTGCCACCGGGACATCGGGGCAAGAGACCCAGTACTTC
TRBV30	TRBJ2-3	many	.	CAWSASGLTDTQYF	TGTGCCTGGAGTGCGTCGGGTCTCACAGATACGCAGTATTTT
TRBV13	TRBJ1-2	few	.	CASSIARAEYGYTF	TGTGCCAGCAGCATCGCTCGGGCAGAGTATGGCTACACCTTC
TRBV4-1	TRBJ2-7	.	TRBD2	CASSQGPSGSSYEQYF	TGCGCCAGCAGCCAGGGACCTAGCGGGAGCTCCTACGAGCAGTACTTC
TRBV11-2	TRBJ2-1	few	TRBD2	CASSQEGGTSGASSYNEQFF	TGCGCCAGCAGCCAAGAAGGGGGGACTAGCGGGGCTAGCTCCTACAATGAGCAGTTCTTC